This T cell receptor (beta chain) was retrieved from a study of T cell clonality in common variable immunodeficiency. General observations from the study: Fewer deletions and N-nucleotide insertions were reportedly seen in common variable immunodeficiency TCR beta sequences. Shared TCRbeta clones were fewer between CVID subjects than controls.

The germline gives CDR1 KGHDR, CDR2 SFDVKD. The V end lost 3 bases, the J end lost 0 bases, and 9 bases lay between the germline ends. This CDR3 has 15 amino acids. Caucasian heritage predominated among both patients and controls. Profiled with immunoSEQ multiplex PCR; TCRdb holds only in-frame clones, not every one. The data list roughly 32,000 clones, none observed once; approximately 8.8% falls to the top ten. This clone was counted many times. Antigen specificity is unknown. Read data end 3 residues before the CDR3 end; the end is taken from the germline J gene. The receptor was derived from a person aged 18 to 70 in good health. This rearrangement joins TRBV24-1 to TRBJ2-3; possible D gene TRBD1, 5 bases. What was sequenced was peripheral blood mononuclear cells. The CDR3 here is CATSDATVSTDTQYF. Incomplete CDR3 DNA: TGTGCCACCAGTGATGCGACAGTAAGCACAGATACG.